Sequencing of this TCR beta chain was carried out in a study of OX40 agonist ivuxolimab in advanced cancers. Looking at the study overall: The mean age was around 56 years, ranging from 23 to 79, with under 90% of participants male. Allowance was made for prior anti-PD-1, anti-PD-L1 or anti-CTLA-4 therapy, and 40% had some. Overall study results and limits: Researchers did not establish what antigens the expanded peripheral T cells target.

Data came from immunoSEQ multiplex PCR; TCRdb stores just in-frame clones and leaves some out. Of 55,000 to 75,000 clones listed, 87% are singletons. V shed 5 bases and J 14 bases; nucleotides not matched to a gene: 17. The V gene's germline CDR1 is MNHEY and CDR2 SMNVEV (reference sequence). The CDR3 spans 16 residues. Comments on this clone: Antigen specificity is unknown.

The chain joins TRBV27 to TRBJ1-4, with TRBD1 matching over 10 bases. This TCR derives from an adult with an advanced solid tumor such as melanoma, head and neck, liver or kidney cancer. The material was CD4+ or CD8+ T cells sorted from blood, obtained in a trial of the OX40 agonist ivuxolimab. CDR3 residues: CASSVHRDRGRGRLFF. The CDR3 bases are TGTGCCAGCAGTGTACACCGGGACAGGGGTAGGGGGCGGCTGTTTTTT.